The 17 T cell receptor beta chains in this list originate from one sample, sequenced in a study of cytomegalovirus exposure and HLA in healthy donors. The PCR used 60 Vbeta and 13 Jbeta primers. Some clones are missing from TCRdb's copy, which holds only in-frame ones; the method was immunoSEQ multiplex PCR. The data show 160,000 or so clones, around four fifths seen once. Sequenced sample: PBMCs. The receptor source for this set is a woman in her twenties or thirties in good health and CMV-seronegative.

The V gene is TRBV5-1, the J gene TRBJ2-5; maybe TRBD1 (6 bases). CDR1 is SGHRS, CDR2 YFSETQ, per germline. Between the trimmed V and J ends, which lost 6 bases and 4 bases, there was a span of 16 bases. This CDR3 has 14 amino acids. CDR3: CASNSQGSLETQYF. As DNA, the CDR3 is TGCGCCAGCAACTCCCAGGGGTCGTTAGAGACCCAGTACTTC.

The CDR3 reads CASSDVGGYGYTF. CDR3 nucleotide sequence: TGTGCCAGCAGCGACGTGGGGGGCTATGGCTACACCTTC. The chain uses TRBV14 and TRBJ1-2; D may be TRBD1 (5 bases). In germline, CDR1 is SGHDN, CDR2 FVKESK. CDR3 size: 13 residues. Between the trimmed V and J ends, which lost 5 bases and 4 bases, there was a span of 11 bases. Combining the CDR3 with reference TRBV14 and TRBJ1-2 gives the whole variable domain EAGVTQFPSHSVIEKGQTVTLRCDPISGHDNLYWYRRVMGKEIKFLLHFVKESKQDESGMPNNRFLAERTGGTYSTLKVQPAELEDSGVYFCASSDVGGYGYTFGSGTRLTVV.

CDR3 protein: CAWSVSHNQPQHF. The CDR3, as DNA: TGTGCCTGGAGTGTATCCCACAATCAGCCCCAGCATTTT. The chain uses TRBV30 and TRBJ1-5, with D unresolved. CDR1 GTSNPN and CDR2 SVGIG come from the germline V gene (reference sequence). The CDR3 covers 13 residues. V lost 0 bases, J lost 3 bases, and 6 bases lay in between.

Note on this clone: This sample also contains other DNA sequences that code for the same CDR3. The V call is TRBV9, the J call TRBJ1-2; 10 positions match TRBD1. V lost 0 bases to trimming and J lost 7 bases; unmatched junction nucleotides: 9. This CDR3 is built from 16 residues. Germline V CDR1 and CDR2: SGDLS, YYNGEE. CDR3 DNA sequence: TGTGCCAGCAGCGTAGGAGGGACAGGGGCGGTAGGTGGCTACACCTTC. It is translated as CASSVGGTGAVGGYTF.

With respect to this clone: At one end, the junction sequence differs from germline, possibly due to a read error. This chain links TRBV7-9 with TRBJ1-2; 7 bases match TRBD1. This CDR3 has 12 residues. Germline CDR1 and CDR2: SEHNR and FQNEAQ (reference sequence). The CDR3: CSSRQGAYGYTF. The CDR3 region has the DNA TGTTCCAGCAGACAGGGCGCATATGGCTACACCTTC.

This rearrangement joins TRBV2 to TRBJ2-6, with 7 bases identical to TRBD2. The CDR3 has 16 residues. J gave up 2 bases and V 4 bases, and 5 bases lay outside the gene matches. Per the germline V gene, CDR1 is SNHLY and CDR2 is FYNNEI. CDR3 in DNA: TGTGCCAGCAGTGTGGGAGGGGCGGCTGGGGCCAACGTCCTGACTTTC. Amino acid sequence: CASSVGGAAGANVLTF.

This chain joins TRBV2 and TRBJ2-7; possible D gene TRBD2, 5 bases. The V gene lost 8 bases and the J gene lost 4 bases, with 15 bases spanning the gap. There are 13 residues in the CDR3. CDR1 and CDR2 (germline): SNHLY, FYNNEI. As DNA, the CDR3 is TGTGCCAGCCGGGGAGCTGGTTTGTACGAGCAGTACTTC. Protein sequence: CASRGAGLYEQYF.

This clone was seen more than once but under ten times. The junction shows a germline mismatch at one end, possibly a read error. J is TRBJ2-6 and V is TRBV7-3; TRBD1 might be the D (5 bases). This CDR3 has 18 residues. Per germline, CDR1 SGHTA and CDR2 FQGTGA. The CDR3 reads CASSLTGNTLSGANGLTF. DNA for the CDR3: TGTGCCAGCAGCTTAACAGGCAATACACTCTCTGGGGCCAACGGCCTGACTTTC.

This chain connects TRBV2 to TRBJ1-1; 8 positions match TRBD1. V lost 6 bases and J lost 2; bases outside the gene matches: 8. This CDR3 region has 15 residues. In germline, CDR1 is SNHLY, CDR2 FYNNEI. The CDR3 nucleotides read TGTGCCAGCAGGGTTGACAGGGGCCCTAACACTGAAGCTTTCTTT. Its translation: CASRVDRGPNTEAFF.

The V call is TRBV5-4, the J call TRBJ1-1, with 11 bases identical to TRBD1. Germline lookup yields CDR1 SGHNT and CDR2 YYREEE (reference sequence). The V and J ends lost 4 bases and 3 bases, in that order; junction bases with no gene match: 11. The CDR3 covers 17 residues. CDR3 amino acids: CASSAGQGAVYDTEAFF. The CDR3 nucleotides are TGTGCCAGCAGCGCCGGACAGGGGGCGGTTTACGACACTGAAGCTTTCTTT.

The chain links TRBV5-1 to TRBJ1-1; 8 bases fit TRBD1. J was trimmed by 3 bases and V by 3 bases; bases with no gene match: 7. Looked up from germline, CDR1 is SGHRS and CDR2 is YFSETQ. The CDR3 totals 15 residues. For the CDR3, the DNA is TGCGCCAGCAGCTCGCAGGGGGCACAGGACACTGAAGCTTTCTTT. It encodes CASSSQGAQDTEAFF. Combining the CDR3 with reference TRBV5-1 and TRBJ1-1 gives the whole variable domain KAGVTQTPRYLIKTRGQQVTLSCSPISGHRSVSWYQQTPGQGLQFLFEYFSETQRNKGNFPGRFSGRQFSNSRSEMNVSTLELGDSALYLCASSSQGAQDTEAFFGQGTRLTVV.

This clone was seen more than once but under ten times. V is TRBV30 and J is TRBJ1-1; tentatively, D is TRBD1 (5 bases). The V gene's germline CDR1 is GTSNPN and CDR2 SVGIG (reference sequence). V shed 1 base and J shed 9 bases, with 12 bases lying between them. This CDR3 is 12 amino acids long. The CDR3 DNA reads as TGTGCCTGGAGTGGGTGGGGGGGAAAAGCTTTCTTT. Protein product: CAWSGWGGKAFF.

The chain joins TRBV7-9 to TRBJ2-5, with D maybe TRBD1 (6 bases). V gave up 5 bases and J gave up 3 bases, with 10 bases separating them. This CDR3 spans 13 amino acids. Germline lookup yields CDR1 SEHNR and CDR2 FQNEAQ (reference sequence). CDR3 DNA sequence: TGTGCCAGCAGCACCCAGGGGAAAGAGACCCAGTACTTC. This codes for CASSTQGKETQYF.

This rearrangement joins TRBV6-6 to TRBJ2-3; 7 bases are shared with TRBD1. Germline CDR1 and CDR2: MNHNY and SVGAGI (reference sequence). The CDR3 consists of 13 residues. V was clipped by 6 bases and J by 10 bases; unmatched bases: 10. CDR3 bases: TGTGCCAGCAGCCCCCCGGGTAGGGGGCCGCAGTATTTT. This codes for CASSPPGRGPQYF.

This chain links TRBV7-3 with TRBJ2-1; the match to TRBD2 covers 10 bases. The V and J ends lost 7 bases and 6 bases, in that order; junction bases with no gene match: 12. The length of the CDR3 is 16 residues. Germline V CDR1 and CDR2: SGHTA, FQGTGA. The CDR3 DNA is TGTGCCAGCACCTCCCAAAGCGGGGGGGCCGCCAATGAGCAGTTCTTC. Its protein is CASTSQSGGAANEQFF.

This chain uses TRBV9 with TRBJ1-5, with D perhaps TRBD1 (5 bases). The CDR3 is 15 amino acids. The germline CDR1 and CDR2 sequences are SGDLS and YYNGEE. With 0 bases removed from V and 7 bases from J, the gap between germline ends came to 14 bases. In DNA, the CDR3 is TGTGCCAGCAGCGTAGGGAGGGGTACTGACCAGCCCCAGCATTTT. As protein: CASSVGRGTDQPQHF.

The chain combines TRBV5-5 with TRBJ2-7, with TRBD1 identical over 8 bases. The CDR3 is made up of 17 amino acids. The J segment lost 3 bases and the V segment lost 3 bases, leaving 14 bases of the junction unmatched. Germline V gene data show CDR1 as SGHKS and CDR2 as YYEKEE (reference sequence). CDR3 in amino acids: CASSSTQGAQGLYEQYF. The CDR3 nucleotides are TGTGCCAGCAGCTCGACTCAGGGGGCGCAGGGCCTCTACGAGCAGTACTTC.